Following are 26 T cell receptor beta chains from one sample sequenced in a study of blood T cell repertoires in COVID-19. The assay was immunoSEQ multiplex PCR, and TCRdb's table has in-frame clones only and misses some. Among approximately 220,000 clones listed, 82% were seen once. Sequencing was done on a sample of peripheral blood. Receptors were obtained from a woman in her 70s with acute or convalescent COVID-19.

This clone was counted between two and nine times. The genes are TRBV19 and TRBJ1-5; the D is unclear. V was pared by 7 bases and J by 0 bases, with 13 bases between. The CDR3 is 15 residues long. The germline V gene encodes CDR1 LNHDA and CDR2 SQIVND (reference sequence). The DNA for the CDR3 is TGTGCCAGTACCTCGGGTGGTCTTAGCAATCAGCCCCAGCATTTT. This gives the protein CASTSGGLSNQPQHF.

V and J are TRBV6-5 and TRBJ1-1; D is uncertain. V lost 0 bases, J lost 6 bases, and 17 bases lay in between. The length of the CDR3 is 16 residues. Germline CDR1 MNHEY, CDR2 SVGAGI. CDR3 in DNA: TGTGCCAGCAGTTACTCCGGTTTAGTTTCCGTGCCTGAAGCTTTCTTT. Protein sequence: CASSYSGLVSVPEAFF.

The V gene is TRBV18, the J gene TRBJ1-2, with 10 nucleotides matching TRBD1. The CDR3 is 15 residues long. Germline CDR1 reads KGHSH; CDR2 reads LQKENI. The V segment lost 3 bases and the J segment 2 bases; nucleotides outside the gene matches: 3. The CDR3 sequence is CASSPGDRGNYGYTF. DNA of the CDR3: TGTGCCAGCTCACCTGGGGACAGGGGAAACTATGGCTACACCTTC.

This chain joins TRBV6-5 and TRBJ2-3; 9 bases align to TRBD1. Germline CDR1 is MNHEY and CDR2 is SVGAGI. The CDR3 is 15 residues long. V dropped 6 bases and J dropped 0; count of bases not matched to a gene: 4. The CDR3 is CASSLDRGSTDTQYF. The CDR3 bases are TGTGCCAGCAGCCTAGACAGGGGGAGCACAGATACGCAGTATTTT.

J is TRBJ2-7 and V is TRBV5-1; the match to TRBD1 covers 9 bases. Looked up from germline, CDR1 is SGHRS and CDR2 is YFSETQ. With 2 bases clipped from V and 4 bases from J, the junction kept 7 bases outside the gene matches. This CDR3 comprises 15 residues. CDR3 coding DNA: TGCGCCAGCAGCTTTTCCGGGACAGGGACTTACGAGCAGTACTTC. It translates to CASSFSGTGTYEQYF.

The rearrangement uses TRBV27 and TRBJ2-2; a weak D match, TRBD2 (6 bases). Germline lookup yields CDR1 MNHEY and CDR2 SMNVEV (reference sequence). This CDR3 is built from 12 residues. The V gene lost 6 bases and the J gene lost 6 bases, with 8 bases spanning the gap. The CDR3: CASREGAGELFF. The CDR3 region has the DNA TGTGCCAGCAGGGAGGGAGCCGGGGAGCTGTTTTTT.

This rearrangement joins TRBV7-2 to TRBJ1-5; 8 bases match TRBD1. Germline lookup yields CDR1 SGHTA and CDR2 FQGNSA. The CDR3 covers 16 residues. J lost 3 bases, V lost 2 bases, and 6 bases had no gene match. The CDR3 loop is CASSLRGTGFNQPQHF. The CDR3, as DNA: TGTGCCAGCAGCTTAAGGGGGACAGGATTCAATCAGCCCCAGCATTTT.

The chain is built from TRBV5-1 and TRBJ1-4; D gene uncertain. The length of the CDR3 is 15 residues. V lost 0 bases, J lost 8 bases, and 14 bases lay in between. The germline gives CDR1 SGHRS, CDR2 YFSETQ. The CDR3: CASSLGTPPGEKLFF. In DNA form, the CDR3 reads TGCGCCAGCAGCTTGGGAACACCTCCGGGGGAAAAACTGTTTTTT.

Only a few counts were recorded for this clone. The chain has TRBV5-6 and TRBJ2-2; possible D gene TRBD2, 5 bases. Germline loops: CDR1 SGHDT, CDR2 YYEEEE. Trimming cost V 0 bases and J 5 bases, with 8 bases left between them. This CDR3 is 14 amino acids long. The DNA of the CDR3 is TGTGCCAGCAGCTTGGCCTCGGGAACCGGGGAGCTGTTTTTT. Its translation is CASSLASGTGELFF.

This clone has only a few counts. V is TRBV5-1 and J is TRBJ2-5; tentative D call: TRBD1 (6 bases). The CDR3 covers 14 residues. The V end was cut by 4 bases, the J end by 4 bases, with 14 bases between. Germline V lookup: CDR1 SGHRS, CDR2 YFSETQ. The CDR3 DNA is TGCGCCAGCAGCCATTACACAGGGAGAGAGACCCAGTACTTC. It is translated as CASSHYTGRETQYF. The variable domain in full, completed from reference TRBV5-1 and TRBJ2-5, reads KAGVTQTPRYLIKTRGQQVTLSCSPISGHRSVSWYQQTPGQGLQFLFEYFSETQRNKGNFPGRFSGRQFSNSRSEMNVSTLELGDSALYLCASSHYTGRETQYFGPGTRLLVL.

The chain uses TRBV4-3 and TRBJ2-1; D remains ambiguous. The germline V gene has CDR1 LGHNA and CDR2 YSLEER. The CDR3 is 13 amino acids. Deletions cut 3 bases from V and 5 bases from J, with 8 bases between. The CDR3 sequence: CASSQSSNNEQFF. The CDR3 bases are TGCGCCAGCAGCCAGAGTTCCAACAATGAGCAGTTCTTC.

V and J are TRBV3-1 (or the pseudogene TRBV3-2) and TRBJ2-2, with 7 bases fitting TRBD2. The junction had 6 bases not matched to a gene; V was cut back by 4 bases and J by 1 base. Germline loops: CDR1 LGHDT, CDR2 YNNKEL (reference sequence). The CDR3 contains 16 residues. CDR3 in amino acids: CASSPSGGGNTGELFF. DNA for the CDR3: TGTGCCAGCAGCCCCTCTGGCGGGGGGAACACCGGGGAGCTGTTTTTT.

The chain couples TRBV18 to TRBJ1-4; 9 nucleotides line up with TRBD1. This CDR3 contains 15 residues. The germline gives CDR1 KGHSH, CDR2 LQKENI. The J segment lost 8 bases and the V segment lost 2 bases, leaving 6 bases of the junction unmatched. CDR3 in amino acids: CASSPTGQGFEKLFF. The CDR3 nucleotides read TGTGCCAGCTCACCAACCGGACAGGGGTTCGAAAAACTGTTTTTT.

The chain carries TRBV5-6 and TRBJ1-1, with 7 positions matching TRBD1. V gave up 4 bases and J gave up 4 bases; unmatched junction bases: 7. The CDR3 is 14 amino acids. Germline CDR1 SGHDT, CDR2 YYEEEE. For the CDR3, the DNA is TGTGCCAGCAGCAGTGACAGGGTTCTCACTGAAGCTTTCTTT. Translation: CASSSDRVLTEAFF. Full variable domain (rest looked up from reference TRBV5-6 and TRBJ1-1): DAGVTQSPTHLIKTRGQQVTLRCSPKSGHDTVSWYQQALGQGPQFIFQYYEEEERQRGNFPDRFSGHQFPNYSSELNVNALLLGDSALYLCASSSDRVLTEAFFGQGTRLTVV.

This rearrangement joins TRBV28 to TRBJ1-6; no definite D call. This CDR3 spans 14 amino acids. Between the trimmed V and J ends, which lost 2 bases and 9 bases, there was a span of 11 bases. CDR1 and CDR2 (germline): MDHEN, SYDVKM. This CDR3 reads CASSLVRGSSPLHF. The CDR3 nucleotides read TGTGCCAGCAGTTTAGTTCGTGGGAGTTCACCCCTCCACTTT.

This chain links TRBV10-2 with TRBJ2-3, with D maybe TRBD2 (5 bases). From germline, CDR1 is WSHSY and CDR2 SAAADI. This CDR3 comprises 14 residues. Trimming stripped 8 bases from V and 1 base from J, with 13 bases between. This CDR3 is CASSRGPRTDTQYF. The CDR3 DNA follows: TGCGCCAGCTCTCGGGGTCCTCGCACAGATACGCAGTATTTT.

The chain carries TRBV6-4 and TRBJ1-2; 9 positions match TRBD1. Trimming cost V 10 bases and J 8 bases; bases outside gene matches: 8. This CDR3 is built from 12 residues. In germline, CDR1 is MRHNA, CDR2 SNTAGT. CDR3 protein: CAIPQGARGYTF. CDR3 DNA sequence: TGTGCCATCCCACAGGGGGCGAGAGGCTACACCTTC.

V and J are TRBV7-6 and TRBJ2-7; 8 bases match TRBD2. After removal of 2 bases from V and 2 bases from J, the junction contained 5 bases not matched to a gene. The CDR3 loop spans 15 amino acids. From germline, CDR1 is SGHVS and CDR2 FNYEAQ. In DNA form, the CDR3 reads TGTGCCAGCAGCTTATCGGGACTAGGGGCCTACGAGCAGTACTTC. Translation: CASSLSGLGAYEQYF.

In this sample, this clone turned up a few times. The chain has TRBV18 and TRBJ1-2, with a tentative D call TRBD1 (6 bases). Germline V CDR1 and CDR2: KGHSH, LQKENI. Trimming pared 1 base from V and 6 bases from J, leaving 12 bases between. This CDR3 contains 14 residues. In DNA, the CDR3 is TGTGCCAGCTCACCACGGCGGACAGAGGATGGCTACACCTTC. Amino acids: CASSPRRTEDGYTF. Variable domain in full (rest from reference TRBV18 and TRBJ1-2): NAGVMQNPRHLVRRRGQEARLRCSPMKGHSHVYWYRQLPEEGLKFMVYLQKENIIDESGMPKERFSAEFPKEGPSILRIQQVVRGDSAAYFCASSPRRTEDGYTFGSGTRLTVV.

The chain is built from TRBV3-1 (or the pseudogene TRBV3-2) and TRBJ1-2; tentatively, D is TRBD1 (6 bases). This CDR3 is built from 13 residues. Germline CDR1 LGHDT, CDR2 YNNKEL (reference sequence). The ends were cut back, 6 bases at V and 4 bases at J, with 12 bases in the middle. The CDR3 region is CASRPGAGYGYTF. In DNA, the CDR3 is TGTGCCAGCAGGCCAGGGGCGGGCTATGGCTACACCTTC.

The chain uses TRBV5-1 and TRBJ2-1, with TRBD2 identical over 12 bases. The CDR3 contains 16 residues. The germline V gene has CDR1 SGHRS and CDR2 YFSETQ. V trimming: 5 bases; J trimming: 4 bases; junction bases outside the gene matches: 7. CDR3 residues: CASRKGLAGTYNEQFF. CDR3 DNA sequence: TGCGCCAGCAGGAAGGGACTAGCGGGTACATACAATGAGCAGTTCTTC.

A single count supports this clone. This chain joins TRBV30 and TRBJ1-1, with D tentatively TRBD1 (6 bases). The germline V and J ends were trimmed by 3 bases and 3 bases, with 11 bases remaining between them. This CDR3 comprises 13 residues. The germline V gene has CDR1 GTSNPN and CDR2 SVGIG (reference sequence). CDR3 nucleotide sequence: TGTGCCTGGAGAAGGACAGCGGACACTGAAGCTTTCTTT. Residues: CAWRRTADTEAFF. Filled out from reference TRBV30 and TRBJ1-1, the complete variable domain reads SQTIHQWPATLVQPVGSPLSLECTVEGTSNPNLYWYRQAAGRGLQLLFYSVGIGQISSEVPQNLSASRPQDRQFILSSKKLLLSDSGFYLCAWRRTADTEAFFGQGTRLTVV.

This chain links TRBV29-1 with TRBJ1-5; TRBD1 might be the D (6 bases). The V gene lost 4 bases and the J gene lost 5 bases, with 9 bases spanning the gap. Germline V gene lookup returns CDR1 SQVTM and CDR2 ANQGSEA. CDR3 length: 12 residues. The CDR3, as DNA: TGCAGCGTTGGGGGGCCGGATCAGCCCCAGCATTTT. Translated: CSVGGPDQPQHF.

This chain uses TRBV7-2 with TRBJ1-5; no clear D gene. Looked up from germline, CDR1 is SGHTA and CDR2 is FQGNSA. V lost 3 bases to trimming and J lost 7 bases, with 13 bases between them. This CDR3 has 14 amino acids. The CDR3: CASSLTPGGQPQHF. Here the CDR3 DNA reads TGTGCCAGCAGCTTGACCCCCGGAGGACAGCCCCAGCATTTT.

The rearrangement joins TRBV6-6 to TRBJ1-6; 7 bases map to TRBD1. The J segment lost 10 bases and the V segment lost 7 bases, leaving 13 bases of the junction unmatched. The CDR3 runs to 15 residues. Germline CDR1 is MNHNY and CDR2 is SVGAGI (reference sequence). The CDR3 is CASIPKGAQGSPLHF. CDR3 coding DNA: TGTGCCAGCATCCCAAAGGGGGCTCAGGGGTCACCCCTCCACTTT.

The rearrangement links TRBV30 to TRBJ2-1, with D perhaps matching TRBD2 (5 bases). Trimming took off 1 base at V and 9 bases at J, with 10 bases between the two ends. Germline lookup yields CDR1 GTSNPN and CDR2 SVGIG (reference sequence). The CDR3 is 12 residues long. The CDR3 loop is CAWSAVAGEQFF. The DNA for the CDR3 is TGTGCCTGGAGTGCGGTCGCGGGTGAGCAGTTCTTC.